This TCR beta chain was identified during a study of post-analysis software for immune sequencing data (dated by TCRdb to 2015 to 2017). Looking at the study overall: Disease courses on record covered relapsing-remitting, secondary progressive and progressive-relapsing multiple sclerosis, though some patients had no subtype annotation. Patient repertoires were compared against 11 previously published healthy control repertoires from donors aged 6 to 25 years. A subset of samples was prepared in parallel using single-end sample barcoding, then pooled and co-amplified after Illumina adapter ligation.

Library preparation employed PCR. For sequencing, an Illumina HiSeq 2500 was employed. To reduce PCR and sequencing biases, unique molecular identifiers were incorporated into the TCR beta cDNA libraries. Every 1 to 10 million input T cells yielded 500,000 or so cDNA molecules, meaning each molecule approximated one T cell. The patient libraries were prepared and sequenced with the same protocol used for the earlier healthy control dataset. Within a given batch, samples were prepared together, multiplexed and sequenced on the same HiSeq lane. Per the original workflow: MIGEC handled the raw barcoded reads, throwing out single-read molecular identifier groups before consensus assembly and CDR3 extraction. VDJtools was used for post-analysis of the clonotype tables, with diversity normalized by down-sampling every dataset to the smallest sample size. To correct batch-related cross-sample contamination, repertoire overlap clustering matched CDR3 amino acid sequences but not nucleotide sequences. TCRdb reworked the public reads: Q25 trimming with fastp, MiXCR clone assembly, productive beta chains retained. Rows merge per CDR3 protein into single entries with the most common DNA and genes. Here the V and J calls rest on TCRdb's processing, not on the authors' analysis. Counted in this sample were 150,000 to 200,000 distinct CDR3 sequences; about 32% of them appeared once. The ten largest clones take up over 1.2% of the sample.

To demonstrate the VDJtools post-analysis software, the study profiled TCR beta repertoires from the peripheral blood of some 13 young patients with multiple sclerosis. The patients with multiple sclerosis were children and adolescents between roughly 6 and 16 years of age. This clonotype was counted a few times. There is no known antigen for this receptor. The input lacks base qualities; no much larger clone sits a single base away. CDR1 and CDR2, looked up from the germline V gene, are SGHDN and FVKESK. The CDR3 runs 18 amino acids, cysteine and phenylalanine included. Left in the record is the CDR3 DNA by itself, 54 bases read in frame from the first base. V is cut back by 0 bases and J by 4 bases, with 11 bases in the junction unmatched. The full study reports these points: Patients showed significantly higher frequencies than controls for a handful of TRBV segments, among them TRBV5-6, TRBV5-1 and TRBV20-1. The multiple sclerosis patient group was slightly younger than the control group. Strong co-clustering of samples prepared in the same batch was shown by direct clustering with F measure, prompting a batch-effect correction. Multiple sclerosis patients had significantly lower normalized Chao1 diversity than controls, a result that suggests substantial peripheral T-cell clonal expansion.

The sample was blood. The chain is encoded by TRBV14 joined to TRBJ2-1; the central 8 bases match TRBD2. The receptor was isolated from a girl aged 10 to 17 with multiple sclerosis. The CDR3 loop reads CASSQDRGSGDIYNEQFF. The nucleotides read TGTGCCAGCAGCCAAGATCGGGGTAGCGGGGACATATACAATGAGCAGTTCTTC.